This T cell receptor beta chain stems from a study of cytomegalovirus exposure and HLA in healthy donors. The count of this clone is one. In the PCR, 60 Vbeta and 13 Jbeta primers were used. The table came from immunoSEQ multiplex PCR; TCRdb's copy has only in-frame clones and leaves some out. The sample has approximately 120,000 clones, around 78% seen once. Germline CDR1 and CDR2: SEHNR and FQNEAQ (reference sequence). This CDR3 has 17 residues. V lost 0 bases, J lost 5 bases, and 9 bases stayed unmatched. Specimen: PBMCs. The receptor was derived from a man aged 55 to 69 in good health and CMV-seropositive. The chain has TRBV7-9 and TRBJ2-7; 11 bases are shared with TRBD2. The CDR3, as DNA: TGTGCCAGCAGCTTAGCAGGAGGTAGCGGGGGGGCCCACGAGCAGTACTTC. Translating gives CASSLAGGSGGAHEQYF. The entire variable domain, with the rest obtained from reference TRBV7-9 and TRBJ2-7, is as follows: DTGVSQNPRHKITKRGQNVTFRCDPISEHNRLYWYRQTLGQGPEFLTYFQNEAQLEKSRLLSDRFSAERPKGSFSTLEIQRTEQGDSAMYLCASSLAGGSGGAHEQYFGPGTRLTVT.